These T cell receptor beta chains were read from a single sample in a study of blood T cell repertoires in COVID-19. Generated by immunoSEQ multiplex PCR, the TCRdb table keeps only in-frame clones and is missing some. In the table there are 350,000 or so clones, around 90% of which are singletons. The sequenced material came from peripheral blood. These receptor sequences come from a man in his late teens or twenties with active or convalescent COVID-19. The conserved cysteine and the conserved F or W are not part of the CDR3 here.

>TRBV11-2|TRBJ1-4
ASSLRQGINEKLF
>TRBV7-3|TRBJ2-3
ASSLTSGSTDTQY
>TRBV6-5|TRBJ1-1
ASSPLGATEAF
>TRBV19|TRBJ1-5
ASSLRDRSNQPQH
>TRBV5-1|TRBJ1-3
ASSLPAAGSGNTIY
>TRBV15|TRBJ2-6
ATKDSGANVLT
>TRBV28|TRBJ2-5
ASGDRQVQETQY
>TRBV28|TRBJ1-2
ASSPTGTANYGYT
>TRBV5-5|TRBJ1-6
ASSWREQTNSPLH
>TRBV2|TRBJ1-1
ASSGGRGSTEAF
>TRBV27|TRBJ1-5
ASSLLSQGANQPQH
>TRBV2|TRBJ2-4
ASSAQLAGLAKNIQY
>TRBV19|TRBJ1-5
ATTGRAGGNQPQH
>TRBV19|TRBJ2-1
ASSHSGDYNEQF
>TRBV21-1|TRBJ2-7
ASVNRRSCYEQY
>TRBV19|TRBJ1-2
ASSRAVTGDIYGYT